These 5 T cell receptor beta chains were all obtained from the same sample, sequenced in a study of T-cell memory formation after mild COVID-19. MiXCR was run by TCRdb on the 5' RACE reads, yielding one entry per CDR3 protein. Seen here are 400,000 to 500,000 distinct CDR3 sequences, 15% to 20% observed once, and the top ten hold 20% to 25%. Source material: PBMCs or a T cell subset sorted from them (not recorded which). Every receptor here comes from a man between 18 and 35 years old who had mild COVID-19 (a few samples of this study predate the infection). Cell type and time point are not known.

This clonotype was detected only a few times. V and J are TRBV7-9 and TRBJ2-7; tentative D call: TRBD1 (5 bases). The ends were cut back, 5 bases at V and 6 bases at J, with 17 bases in the middle. Germline V gene sequence: CDR1 SEHNR, CDR2 FQNEAQ (reference sequence). The CDR3 contains 14 residues. The CDR3 region is CASSLLPDSFEQYF. The CDR3 coding sequence is TGTGCCAGCAGCCTACTTCCTGACAGCTTCGAGCAGTACTTC.

This clonotype has more than one count but fewer than ten. The CDR3 coding sequence is TGTGCCAGCAGCTTTCGGGACCGAAACACCGGGGAGCTGTTTTTT. This encodes CASSFRDRNTGELFF. The rearrangement links TRBV7-9 to TRBJ2-2; D may correspond to TRBD1 or TRBD2 (5 bases each). Trimming shortened V by 3 bases and J by 2 bases, and 10 bases separated the two germline ends. Germline V lookup: CDR1 SEHNR, CDR2 FQNEAQ (reference sequence). The CDR3 sequence is 15 residues long.

This rearrangement joins TRBV4-1 to TRBJ1-1, with 7 bases matching TRBD1. In germline, CDR1 is MGHRA, CDR2 YSYEKL. The CDR3 extends over 17 amino acids. J gave up 4 bases and V 0 bases, and 11 bases lay outside the gene matches. The CDR3 reads CASSQELETGRGTEAFF. CDR3 DNA sequence: TGCGCCAGCAGCCAAGAGTTGGAGACAGGGAGGGGCACTGAAGCTTTCTTT.

This clonotype was found a few times. The chain recombines TRBV7-9 with TRBJ1-2, with a weak D call TRBD1 (6 bases). CDR1 is SEHNR, CDR2 FQNEAQ, per germline (reference sequence). V was cut by 4 bases and J by 8 bases, with 14 bases left in between. CDR3 length equals 13 residues. The CDR3 sequence: CASSSQGYEGYTF. DNA for the CDR3: TGTGCCAGCAGCTCACAGGGATACGAGGGCTACACCTTC.

This clonotype was counted only a few times. The chain employs TRBV11-2 and TRBJ2-2; no firm D call. This CDR3 comprises 12 residues. CDR1 and CDR2 from the germline V gene are SGHAT and FQNNGV. Trimming left V 3 bases short and J 6 bases short, with 5 bases between. The CDR3 sequence is CASSFSPGELFF. The DNA for the CDR3 is TGTGCCAGCAGCTTTTCTCCCGGGGAGCTGTTTTTT.